These 16 T cell receptor beta chains were all obtained from the same sample, sequenced in a study of graft-versus-host responses after intestinal transplantation. Sequencing was performed with immunoSEQ multiplex PCR; in TCRdb, only in-frame clones are kept and a portion is missing. The sample includes over 60,000 clones, about nine tenths seen only once; the top ten take around 1.7%. Both intraepithelial and lamina propria lymphocytes were released by processing graft tissue. The specimen comprised ileum tissue, sampled more than 350 days after transplant. The receptor set was obtained from a human patient who received an intestinal transplant, so some T cells may come from the graft donor.

The rearrangement links TRBV4-1 to TRBJ2-3, with D tentatively TRBD1 (6 bases). V lost 1 base to trimming and J lost 2 bases, with 10 bases between them. CDR1 and CDR2 from the germline V gene are MGHRA and YSYEKL. CDR3 size: 15 residues. In DNA, the CDR3 is TGCGCCAGCAGCCAAGCCGACAGGACCACAGATACGCAGTATTTT. It yields the protein CASSQADRTTDTQYF.

The chain has TRBV18 and TRBJ2-1; D may be TRBD1 (6 bases). V was pared by 6 bases and J by 5 bases, with 17 bases between. CDR3 length equals 15 residues. Germline CDR1 KGHSH, CDR2 LQKENI. The CDR3 DNA is TGTGCCAGCTCCCACAGGGTCGGGGTCGACAATGAGCAGTTCTTC. Residues: CASSHRVGVDNEQFF.

The chain links TRBV19 to TRBJ1-5, with 11 bases aligning to TRBD1. The CDR3 loop spans 18 amino acids. The germline V gene has CDR1 LNHDA and CDR2 SQIVND (reference sequence). V lost 5 bases, J lost 0 bases, and 9 bases stayed unmatched. The CDR3 loop reads CASSLRTGGGFSNQPQHF. CDR3 DNA: TGTGCCAGTAGTTTGCGGACAGGGGGCGGTTTTAGCAATCAGCCCCAGCATTTT.

To note about this clone: Likely a read error: the CDR3 ends without its conserved phenylalanine or tryptophan. The chain couples TRBV4-1 to TRBJ1-2; D is uncertain. V was shortened by 1 base and J by 4 bases, with 13 bases between the two germline ends. The CDR3 length is 15 residues. Germline CDR1 and CDR2: MGHRA and YSYEKL. CDR3 in amino acids: CASSQGLDGVYGYTS. Here the CDR3 DNA reads TGCGCCAGCAGCCAAGGGCTGGACGGGGTCTATGGCTACACCTCC.

The chain couples TRBV27 to TRBJ2-2; D not certain. V lost 3 bases to trimming and J lost 2 bases, with 4 bases between them. The CDR3 spans 13 residues. CDR1 and CDR2 from the germline V gene are MNHEY and SMNVEV (reference sequence). For the CDR3, the DNA is TGTGCCAGCAGTTTCTATAACACCGGGGAGCTGTTTTTT. Its translation: CASSFYNTGELFF.

The rearrangement joins TRBV28 to TRBJ1-4; 10 bases match TRBD1. V trimming: 5 bases; J trimming: 7 bases; junction bases outside the gene matches: 7. CDR3 length: 15 amino acids. The germline V gene has CDR1 MDHEN and CDR2 SYDVKM. This chain's CDR3 is CASSTKWTGGEKLFF. CDR3 in DNA: TGTGCCAGCAGTACTAAGTGGACAGGGGGTGAAAAACTGTTTTTT. The entire variable domain, with the rest obtained from reference TRBV28 and TRBJ1-4, is as follows: DVKVTQSSRYLVKRTGEKVFLECVQDMDHENMFWYRQDPGLGLRLIYFSYDVKMKEKGDIPEGYSVSREKKERFSLILESASTNQTSMYLCASSTKWTGGEKLFFGSGTQLSVL.

CDR3 coding DNA: TGTGCCAGCAGCCAATTCGGGGGGCGGACCGGGGAGCTGTTTTTT. This sequence encodes CASSQFGGRTGELFF. The chain has TRBV14 and TRBJ2-2; TRBD2 is a possible D gene (7 bases). The V end lost 2 bases, the J end lost 5 bases, and 12 bases lay between the germline ends. Germline CDR1 and CDR2: SGHDN and FVKESK. The CDR3 loop spans 15 amino acids.

A few counts support this clone. The genes are TRBV19 and TRBJ1-1; 8 nucleotides line up with TRBD1. Germline V lookup: CDR1 LNHDA, CDR2 SQIVND (reference sequence). The CDR3 is made up of 11 amino acids. Trimming at V came to 9 bases and at J to 7 bases, leaving 4 bases not matched to a gene. CDR3 region: CASGTGLEAFF. CDR3 coding DNA: TGTGCCAGCGGGACAGGTCTTGAAGCTTTCTTT.

The rearrangement uses TRBV5-1 and TRBJ2-3, with D possibly being TRBD1 or TRBD2 (5 bases each). This CDR3 has 17 amino acids. CDR1 is SGHRS and CDR2 is YFSETQ in the germline V gene. V dropped 3 bases and J dropped 1 base, with 18 bases sitting between them. The CDR3 loop is CASSWDGPSSGTDTQYF. In nucleotides, the CDR3 is TGCGCCAGCAGCTGGGACGGCCCTAGTAGTGGCACAGATACGCAGTATTTT.

This chain connects TRBV5-1 to TRBJ2-6; D gene uncertain. The CDR3 consists of 15 residues. The V and J ends lost 2 bases and 0 bases respectively, with 6 bases between them. CDR1 SGHRS and CDR2 YFSETQ come from the germline V gene. CDR3 sequence (DNA): TGCGCCAGCAGCTTTCAATTCTCTGGGGCCAACGTCCTGACTTTC. Translated, it gives CASSFQFSGANVLTF.

This rearrangement joins TRBV7-9 to TRBJ1-4, with TRBD1 matching 11 bases. Germline V gene lookup returns CDR1 SEHNR and CDR2 FQNEAQ (reference sequence). J lost 7 bases, V lost 7 bases, and 5 bases had no gene match. There are 14 residues in the CDR3. Here the CDR3 reads CASNPGQGGEKLFF. The CDR3 DNA sequence: TGTGCCAGCAACCCGGGACAGGGGGGTGAAAAACTGTTTTTT.

The chain has TRBV28 and TRBJ2-7, with 8 bases matching TRBD1. The CDR3 sequence is 14 residues long. Germline-derived CDR1 and CDR2 are MDHEN and SYDVKM. Losses at the gene ends were 6 bases for V and 3 bases for J; bases not matched to a gene: 7. The CDR3 nucleotides are TGTGCCAGCAGCTTTATGGACAGGGACTACGAGCAGTACTTC. This codes for CASSFMDRDYEQYF.

V usage is TRBV4-2 and J usage is TRBJ1-1; 7 positions match TRBD1. V shed 4 bases, J shed 7 bases, and the junction held 12 bases outside the gene matches. This CDR3 contains 15 residues. Germline V lookup: CDR1 LGHNA, CDR2 YNFKEQ. CDR3 residues: CASSPGTVLLGEAFF. For the CDR3, the DNA is TGTGCCAGCAGCCCCGGGACAGTTCTTTTGGGTGAAGCTTTCTTT.

V gene TRBV6-6 combines with J gene TRBJ1-2, with 7 bases lining up with TRBD1. The CDR3 runs to 15 residues. Germline CDR1 MNHNY, CDR2 SVGAGI (reference sequence). Unmatched junction bases numbered 14, after V lost 6 bases and J lost 7 bases. DNA of the CDR3: TGTGCCAGCAGCAACCCGCCGACAGGGATCGGTGGCTACACCTTC. Translated: CASSNPPTGIGGYTF.

V usage is TRBV2 and J usage is TRBJ1-2; no definite D call. V shed 4 bases and J shed 0 bases, with 12 bases lying between them. Germline V gene sequence: CDR1 SNHLY, CDR2 FYNNEI. The CDR3 has 15 residues. CDR3 region: CASSVRALANYGYTF. The CDR3 DNA reads TGTGCCAGCAGTGTACGGGCCCTAGCTAACTATGGCTACACCTTC.

This clone was seen a few times. This chain uses TRBV28 with TRBJ2-3; TRBD2 agrees at 9 bases. Looked up from germline, CDR1 is MDHEN and CDR2 is SYDVKM. This CDR3 comprises 17 residues. The J segment lost 1 base and the V segment lost 5 bases, leaving 10 bases of the junction unmatched. CDR3: CASSTSGHSGGTDTQYF. CDR3 in DNA: TGTGCCAGCAGTACTAGCGGGCATTCCGGAGGCACAGATACGCAGTATTTT.